Here is one T cell receptor (beta chain) with its context. The antigen is undetermined. Repertoires were generated with immunoSEQ multiplex PCR, while TCRdb's copy carries only in-frame clones and drops some. The sample carries tens of thousands of clones, approximately 80% recorded once. The data derive from a study of T cell clones after liver transplantation. Background on the study: In this trial, immunosuppression withdrawal was attempted within 2 years of liver transplant. Post-transplant blood was tracked for graft-donor-reactive T cell clones identified in a pre-transplant mixed lymphocyte reaction. Three of eight recipients were HCV-positive; others had non-autoimmune, non-viral indications. General study points: A larger donor-reactive than third-party decline suggested partial antigen-specific deletion.

The CDR3 runs to 18 residues. V lost 5 bases to trimming and J lost 2 bases; unmatched junction nucleotides: 12. CDR1 SEHNR and CDR2 FQNEAQ come from the germline V gene (reference sequence). The sample was CD4+ T cells from blood, taken 12 months after liver transplant. The rearrangement links TRBV7-9 to TRBJ1-3, with 10 bases that match TRBD1. The receptor was isolated from a human patient who received a liver transplant. Some T cells may be provided by the graft donor. CDR3 coding DNA: TGTGCCAGCAGCCTTAGAGGGGACAGGGGTTCGACTGGAAACACCATATATTTT. Translating it yields CASSLRGDRGSTGNTIYF.